This record concerns one TCR beta chain sequence. The CDR3 has 15 amino acids. V dropped 7 bases and J dropped 5; count of bases not matched to a gene: 10. Per germline, CDR1 MNHEY and CDR2 SMNVEV (reference sequence). Use of 60 Vbeta and 13 Jbeta primers characterized the PCR. TCRdb's table, derived via immunoSEQ multiplex PCR, lists solely in-frame clones and lacks some. The table shows 100,000 or so clones, with about 12% occurring only once. The data derive from a study of cytomegalovirus exposure and HLA in healthy donors. This receptor was taken from a middle-aged man in good health and CMV-seropositive. The specimen sequenced was PBMCs. V is TRBV27 and J is TRBJ2-2, with TRBD2 matching 7 bases. CDR3: CASNPKRDGTGELFF. Here the CDR3 DNA reads TGTGCCAGCAACCCTAAGCGGGATGGGACCGGGGAGCTGTTTTTT.